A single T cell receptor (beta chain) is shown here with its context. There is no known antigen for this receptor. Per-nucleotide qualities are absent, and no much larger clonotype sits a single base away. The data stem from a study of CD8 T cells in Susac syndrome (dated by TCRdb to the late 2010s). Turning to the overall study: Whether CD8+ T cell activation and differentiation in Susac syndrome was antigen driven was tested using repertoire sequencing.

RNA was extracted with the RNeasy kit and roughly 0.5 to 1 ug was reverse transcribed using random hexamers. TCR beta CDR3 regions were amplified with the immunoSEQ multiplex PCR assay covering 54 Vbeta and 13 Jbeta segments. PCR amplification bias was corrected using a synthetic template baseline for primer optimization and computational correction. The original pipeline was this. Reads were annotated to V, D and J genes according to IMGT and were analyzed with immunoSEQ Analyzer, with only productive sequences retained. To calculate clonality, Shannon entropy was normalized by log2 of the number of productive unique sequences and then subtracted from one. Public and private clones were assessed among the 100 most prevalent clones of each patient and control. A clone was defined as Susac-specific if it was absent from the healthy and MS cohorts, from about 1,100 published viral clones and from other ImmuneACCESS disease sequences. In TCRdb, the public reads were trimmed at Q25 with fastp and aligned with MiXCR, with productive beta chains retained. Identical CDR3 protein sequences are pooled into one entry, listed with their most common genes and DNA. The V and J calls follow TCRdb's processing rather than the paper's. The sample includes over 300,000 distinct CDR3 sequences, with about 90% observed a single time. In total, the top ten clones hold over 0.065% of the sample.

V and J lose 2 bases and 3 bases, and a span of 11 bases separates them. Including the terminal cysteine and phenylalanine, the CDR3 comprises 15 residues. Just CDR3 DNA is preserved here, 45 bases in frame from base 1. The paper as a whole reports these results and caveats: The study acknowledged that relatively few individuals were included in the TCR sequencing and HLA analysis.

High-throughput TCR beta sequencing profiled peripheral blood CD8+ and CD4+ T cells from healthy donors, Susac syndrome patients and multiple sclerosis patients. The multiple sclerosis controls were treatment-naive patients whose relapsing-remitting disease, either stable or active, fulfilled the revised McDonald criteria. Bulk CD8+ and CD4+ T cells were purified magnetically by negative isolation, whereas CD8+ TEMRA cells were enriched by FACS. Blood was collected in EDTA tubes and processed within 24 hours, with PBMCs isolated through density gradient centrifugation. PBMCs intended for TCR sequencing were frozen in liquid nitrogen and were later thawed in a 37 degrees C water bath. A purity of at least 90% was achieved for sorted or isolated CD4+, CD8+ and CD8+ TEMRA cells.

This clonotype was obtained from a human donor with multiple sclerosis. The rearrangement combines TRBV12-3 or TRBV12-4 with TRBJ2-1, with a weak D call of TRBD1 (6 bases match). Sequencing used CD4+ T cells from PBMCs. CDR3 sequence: CASSLWGPNYNEQFF. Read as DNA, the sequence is TGTGCCAGCAGTTTATGGGGGCCGAACTACAATGAGCAGTTCTTC.